The rows below give T cell receptor beta chains drawn from one sample of a study of blood T cell repertoires in COVID-19. The protocol was immunoSEQ multiplex PCR, while the TCRdb copy is restricted to in-frame clones and leaves out a portion. The sample records some 170,000 clones, around 90% being singletons. Sequencing used peripheral blood. The receptors were gathered from a woman aged 45-65 years with acute or convalescent COVID-19. The CDR3 runs from the conserved cysteine through the conserved F or W.

v_call: TRBV29-1
j_call: TRBJ1-1
cdr3_aa: CSVLKTAPHTEAFF

v_call: TRBV4-2
j_call: TRBJ2-1
cdr3_aa: CASSPRRAGGTYNEQFF

v_call: TRBV6-5
j_call: TRBJ1-5
cdr3_aa: CASSTMTDSNQPQHF

v_call: TRBV5-8
j_call: TRBJ2-1
cdr3_aa: CASSTELAESYNEQFF

v_call: TRBV20-1
j_call: TRBJ1-1
cdr3_aa: CSASPGTGDTEAFF

v_call: TRBV5-8
j_call: TRBJ1-2
cdr3_aa: CASSLDRGLDGYTF

v_call: TRBV3-1/TRBV3-2
j_call: TRBJ1-2
cdr3_aa: CASSQLQGPANYGYTF

v_call: TRBV5-4
j_call: TRBJ2-1
cdr3_aa: CASSRDIRSYNEQFF

v_call: TRBV7-2
j_call: TRBJ2-1
cdr3_aa: CASQGLAAYNEQFF

v_call: TRBV30
j_call: TRBJ2-5
cdr3_aa: CAWTPSGRIQETQYF

v_call: TRBV19
j_call: TRBJ1-1
cdr3_aa: CASSIGTGVGTEAFF

v_call: TRBV5-1
j_call: TRBJ2-2
cdr3_aa: CASSWAGTDNGELFF

v_call: TRBV30
j_call: TRBJ1-4
cdr3_aa: CAWSQGSNEKLFF

v_call: TRBV10-3
j_call: TRBJ1-2
cdr3_aa: CAISDHQRIDGYTF

v_call: TRBV4-3
j_call: TRBJ1-2
cdr3_aa: CASSQETGVGGYTF

v_call: TRBV19
j_call: TRBJ1-1
cdr3_aa: CASSPSHILHTEAFF

v_call: TRBV19
j_call: TRBJ1-6
cdr3_aa: CASSISGTGLSPLHF

v_call: TRBV2
j_call: TRBJ1-2
cdr3_aa: CASKSQVTNYGYTF

v_call: TRBV5-4
j_call: TRBJ1-5
cdr3_aa: CASSFGGDQPQHF

v_call: TRBV7-9
j_call: TRBJ1-2
cdr3_aa: CASRGSTNYGYTF

v_call: TRBV19
j_call: TRBJ2-2
cdr3_aa: CASSDRGLCTGELFF

v_call: TRBV9
j_call: TRBJ2-2
cdr3_aa: CASSVEGANTGELFF

v_call: TRBV10-3
j_call: TRBJ2-7
cdr3_aa: CATAHRAGGIDEQYF

v_call: TRBV9
j_call: TRBJ2-4
cdr3_aa: CASSPRGDTKNIQYF

v_call: TRBV18
j_call: TRBJ2-1
cdr3_aa: CASSPGLAPYNEQFF

v_call: TRBV30
j_call: TRBJ1-1
cdr3_aa: CAARGDRGTLNTEAFF

v_call: TRBV5-1
j_call: TRBJ2-3
cdr3_aa: CASSLAAGLALDTQYF

v_call: TRBV9
j_call: TRBJ1-3
cdr3_aa: CASSYSGNTIYF

v_call: TRBV7-2
j_call: TRBJ2-7
cdr3_aa: CASSLRSRGRGLSYEQYF

v_call: TRBV3-1/TRBV3-2
j_call: TRBJ1-2
cdr3_aa: CASSQDWGGGGNYGYTF

v_call: TRBV5-4
j_call: TRBJ1-4
cdr3_aa: CASSSTQGTNEKLFF

v_call: TRBV7-9
j_call: TRBJ1-2
cdr3_aa: CATILYSGDYGYTF

v_call: TRBV19
j_call: TRBJ1-2
cdr3_aa: CASSVKTGTGLGVLYGYTF

v_call: TRBV6-2/TRBV6-3
j_call: TRBJ1-2
cdr3_aa: CASSPGGIGYGYTF

v_call: TRBV5-6
j_call: TRBJ2-5
cdr3_aa: CASSLDASGSGETQYF

v_call: TRBV4-2
j_call: TRBJ1-2
cdr3_aa: CASSPGGQDDRHTF

v_call: TRBV7-9
j_call: TRBJ2-7
cdr3_aa: CASSQGLAGGDEQYF